The subject of this entry is one T cell receptor (beta chain). The source of the sample is a study of cytomegalovirus exposure and HLA in healthy donors. With V trimmed by 2 bases and J by 1 base, 3 bases remained unmatched. The CDR3 is 16 amino acids. CDR1 ENHRY and CDR2 SYGVKD come from the germline V gene. The approximately 120-subject validation cohort, separate from the roughly 700-subject first cohort, included the donors. The repertoire was sequenced with immunoSEQ multiplex PCR; TCRdb's copy has only in-frame clones and lacks some. The table shows around 220,000 clones, with over 80% occurring only once.

The receptor comes from a woman in her 30s in good health and CMV-seropositive. Sequencing was performed on PBMCs. J is TRBJ2-2 and V is TRBV10-3; 8 bases are a match to TRBD1. CDR3 loop: CAISEPGTGNTGELFF. The CDR3 region has the DNA TGTGCCATCAGTGAGCCCGGGACAGGGAACACCGGGGAGCTGTTTTTT.